This paragraph reports one T cell receptor (beta chain). Its antigen is not identified. This sample is drawn from a study of OX40 agonist ivuxolimab in advanced cancers. Findings and limits, study-wide: Clonal expansion was seen in CD4+ and CD8+ blood T cells by week 6 at 0.1 to 3.0 mg/kg. Normalized T-cell clonal expansion was also low in a subset of nonresponders. Relative to CD4+, CD8+ T cells held more expanded clones on average.

This table comes from immunoSEQ multiplex PCR, and its TCRdb copy is limited to in-frame clones, with some not included. The sample has fewer than 75,000 clones, around 86% seen once. CDR1 ENHRY and CDR2 SYGVKD come from the germline V gene. There are 16 residues in the CDR3. Trimming removed 3 bases from V and 6 bases from J; junction bases left unmatched: 6. The rearrangement joins TRBV10-3 to TRBJ1-6; 9 positions agree with TRBD1. Source: CD4+ or CD8+ T cells sorted from blood, taken in a trial of the OX40 agonist ivuxolimab. The receptor was isolated from an adult with an advanced solid tumor such as melanoma, head and neck, liver or kidney cancer. The DNA of the CDR3 is TGTGCCATCAGTGACCCGGGACAGGGAGCTAATTCACCCCTCCACTTT. It codes for CAISDPGQGANSPLHF.